Detailed here is one T cell receptor (beta chain). The CDR3 extends over 13 amino acids. Trimming at V came to 3 bases and at J to 5 bases, leaving 4 bases not matched to a gene. CDR1 is SGHRS and CDR2 is YFSETQ in the germline V gene. The data were obtained in a study of blood T cell repertoires in COVID-19. Looking at the study overall: Sites in the United States, Italy and Spain provided acute and convalescent COVID-19 samples. Sources were T cells, B-cell-depleted T cells, or PBMCs; the material itself was cDNA or gDNA.

Per the original data handling: Amplification with reference gene primers provided the estimates of nucleated cell counts. Data came from immunoSEQ multiplex PCR; TCRdb stores just in-frame clones and leaves some out. Clone size and V and J calls were adopted from that table, with D and trimming inferred from the DNA. The data hold about 80,000 clones, with approximately 83% observed a single time. This TCR derives from a human donor in a cohort sampled during active COVID-19. This rearrangement joins TRBV5-1 to TRBJ2-7; the match to TRBD2 covers 8 bases. Sequenced sample: peripheral blood. For the CDR3, the DNA is TGCGCCAGCAGCTGGGGGACTAGTAACGAGCAGTACTTC. This translates into CASSWGTSNEQYF.